Listed here are 20 T cell receptor beta chains from one sample, sequenced in a study of regulatory T cells in long-lasting Graves disease. Sequencing libraries for TCR beta were prepared with iRepertoire HTBI primers and Arm-PCR of CDR3 regions. TCRdb re-derived calls from the multiplex PCR reads in MiXCR, one entry per CDR3 protein. The table shows about 470,000 distinct CDR3 sequences, with about 22% occurring only once. The time point denotes: persistent/refractory GD, antithyroid drugs over 5 years with positive TRAb. Construction of the TCR library relied on RNA isolated from PBMCs. The specimen comprised peripheral blood mononuclear cells (PBMCs), sampled when the disease was refractory, from a patient treated with antithyroid drugs. The source of these receptors is a female donor with Graves disease.

This clonotype has a count of ten or more. The chain has TRBV6-1 and TRBJ2-7; 8 nucleotides match TRBD2. Germline V gene data show CDR1 as MNHNS and CDR2 as SASEGT. The J segment lost 4 bases and the V segment lost 7 bases, leaving 9 bases of the junction unmatched. This CDR3 has 14 amino acids. The CDR3, as DNA: TGTGCCAGCACTTCACCCGGGGGGGTTTACGAGCAGTACTTC. It specifies CASTSPGGVYEQYF.

The chain carries TRBV4-1 and TRBJ2-7; the D gene could be TRBD1 or TRBD2 (5 bases each). CDR3 length: 16 amino acids. Trimming removed 3 bases from V and 3 bases from J, with 18 bases in between. CDR1 is MGHRA, CDR2 YSYEKL, per germline. CDR3 DNA: TGCGCCAGCAGCCAGGGGGTGACAGTTCATTTCTACGAGCAGTACTTC. Residues: CASSQGVTVHFYEQYF.

The chain carries TRBV19 and TRBJ2-2; TRBD2 matches 7 bases. Germline-derived CDR1 and CDR2 are LNHDA and SQIVND (reference sequence). The CDR3 loop spans 15 amino acids. The V and J ends lost 8 bases and 5 bases, in that order; junction bases with no gene match: 11. Written as DNA, the CDR3 is TGTGCCAGTCATACGCCTTGGGAGGGGACCGGGGAGCTGTTTTTT. It encodes CASHTPWEGTGELFF.

J is TRBJ2-2 and V is TRBV29-1; D unclear. The CDR3 loop spans 12 amino acids. Germline CDR1 reads SQVTM; CDR2 reads ANQGSEA. V was clipped by 6 bases and J by 8 bases, with 13 bases between them. DNA for the CDR3: TGCAGCGTCCCAGCTTGGGGAGGGGAGCTGTTTTTT. It specifies CSVPAWGGELFF.

The V call is TRBV12-3 or TRBV12-4, the J call TRBJ2-6; 7 bases are shared with TRBD1. The V gene end was trimmed by 5 bases and the J gene end by 0 bases; junction bases not matched to a gene: 7. There are 17 residues in the CDR3. The CDR3 loop reads CASSDRTGVSGANVLTF. The CDR3 coding sequence is TGTGCCAGCAGTGACCGTACAGGGGTCTCTGGGGCCAACGTCCTGACTTTC.

This clonotype was counted a few times. The chain uses TRBV12-3 or TRBV12-4 and TRBJ2-3, with D possibly called TRBD1 or TRBD2 (5 bases each). The CDR3 has 15 amino acids. Trimming shortened V by 6 bases and J by 4 bases, and 17 bases separated the two germline ends. Written as DNA, the CDR3 is TGTGCCAGCAGCCCCACATTGAGGGGAGCAGATACGCAGTATTTT. This sequence encodes CASSPTLRGADTQYF.

V and J are TRBV20-1 and TRBJ1-6; D call uncertain. V shed 6 bases and J shed 2 bases, with 11 bases lying between them. Germline CDR1 is DFQATT and CDR2 is SNEGSKA (reference sequence). This CDR3 spans 14 amino acids. The CDR3 DNA reads TGCAGTGCCTCGGGGAAAACCTATAATTCACCCCTCCACTTT. It translates to CSASGKTYNSPLHF.

This clonotype has at least ten counts. The chain recombines TRBV6-1 with TRBJ2-7; 8 bases align to TRBD2. CDR3 size: 14 residues. The junction had 4 bases not matched to a gene; V was cut back by 2 bases and J by 4 bases. Germline V CDR1 and CDR2: MNHNS, SASEGT. CDR3 residues: CASSESGGGYEQYF. DNA of the CDR3: TGTGCCAGCAGTGAAAGCGGGGGAGGTTACGAGCAGTACTTC.

In its sample, this clonotype was seen many times. V gene TRBV28 combines with J gene TRBJ2-7; D remains ambiguous. The germline V and J ends were trimmed by 4 bases and 7 bases, with 11 bases remaining between them. The germline CDR1 and CDR2 sequences are MDHEN and SYDVKM. The CDR3 is made up of 12 amino acids. CDR3 in DNA: TGTGCCAGCAGTTATGGATACGCAGAGCAGTACTTC. Translation gives CASSYGYAEQYF.

This clonotype was recorded a few times. The J gene is TRBJ2-4, the V gene TRBV5-6; TRBD1 aligns across 8 bases. The germline V gene has CDR1 SGHDT and CDR2 YYEEEE. This CDR3 region has 14 residues. The trim removed 4 bases at V and 9 bases at J, leaving 9 bases unmatched. The CDR3: CASSRRGPGGIQYF. The CDR3 nucleotides read TGTGCCAGCAGCCGCAGGGGGCCGGGCGGCATTCAGTACTTC.

Regarding this clonotype: One base away lies a much larger clone, so this may be a sequencing read error. The chain has TRBV6-2 or TRBV6-3 and TRBJ2-7; 8 nucleotides match TRBD2. This CDR3 has 13 amino acids. Germline V lookup: CDR1 MNHEY, CDR2 SVGEGT. V lost 2 bases and J lost 7; bases outside the gene matches: 4. The CDR3 coding sequence is TGTGCCAGCAGTTACGGGACTAGAAGAGAGCAGTACTTC. It yields the protein CASSYGTRREQYF.

CDR3 amino acids: CASSFAQNYGYTF. For the CDR3, the DNA is TGCGCCAGCAGCTTTGCGCAGAACTATGGCTACACCTTC. The V gene is TRBV5-1, the J gene TRBJ1-2, with D uncertain. The length of the CDR3 is 13 residues. Germline values: CDR1 SGHRS, CDR2 YFSETQ. V was pared by 2 bases and J by 2 bases, with 7 bases between.

The chain carries TRBV19 and TRBJ1-2, with 7 bases matching TRBD1. Germline values: CDR1 LNHDA, CDR2 SQIVND (reference sequence). With 7 bases clipped from V and 6 bases from J, the junction kept 5 bases outside the gene matches. CDR3 length: 12 residues. The CDR3 protein is CASTLGQNGYTF. Here the CDR3 DNA reads TGTGCCAGTACCCTGGGACAGAATGGCTACACCTTC. The full variable domain, rest sourced from reference TRBV19 and TRBJ1-2, is DGGITQSPKYLFRKEGQNVTLSCEQNLNHDAMYWYRQDPGQGLRLIYYSQIVNDFQKGDIAEGYSVSREKKESFPLTVTSAQKNPTAFYLCASTLGQNGYTFGSGTRLTVV.

This clonotype was recorded at least ten times. The V and J genes are TRBV3-1 and TRBJ1-1; D is unclear. V was pared by 4 bases and J by 4 bases, with 13 bases between. Per the germline V gene, CDR1 is LGHDT and CDR2 is YNNKEL (reference sequence). This CDR3 has 14 amino acids. CDR3 nucleotide sequence: TGTGCCAGCAGCCTTCTTCAGATGGCCACTGAAGCTTTCTTT. Its protein is CASSLLQMATEAFF. Full variable domain (remainder filled in from reference TRBV3-1 and TRBJ1-1): DTAVSQTPKYLVTQMGNDKSIKCEQNLGHDTMYWYKQDSKKFLKIMFSYNNKELIINETVPNRFSPKSPDKAHLNLHINSLELGDSAVYFCASSLLQMATEAFFGQGTRLTVV.

This chain joins TRBV7-2 and TRBJ1-1, with 8 nucleotides matching TRBD1. Germline V gene lookup returns CDR1 SGHTA and CDR2 FQGNSA. The ends lost 5 bases at V and 9 bases at J; junction bases unmatched: 11. The CDR3 has 14 residues. CDR3 in amino acids: CASSHRTGLSKAFF. CDR3 nucleotides: TGTGCCAGCAGCCATCGGACAGGGCTGAGTAAAGCTTTCTTT.

The sample holds many counts of this clonotype. The junction and the germline gene differ at one end; a read error may be behind it. Here the CDR3 reads CSARGLGQGNTEAFF. CDR3 nucleotides: TGCAGTGCAAGAGGCTTGGGACAGGGGAACACTGAAGCTTTCTTT. The V call is TRBV20-1, the J call TRBJ1-1, with 9 bases matching TRBD1. This CDR3 is built from 15 residues. Germline CDR1 DFQATT, CDR2 SNEGSKA (reference sequence).

This chain links TRBV7-9 with TRBJ2-5; 10 bases fit TRBD2. After removal of 4 bases from V and 1 base from J, the junction contained 6 bases not matched to a gene. Germline V gene sequence: CDR1 SEHNR, CDR2 FQNEAQ (reference sequence). The CDR3 has 16 residues. The CDR3 protein is CASSCGTSDPQETQYF. DNA of the CDR3: TGTGCCAGCAGCTGCGGGACTAGCGATCCCCAAGAGACCCAGTACTTC.

This clonotype has at least ten counts. The V gene is TRBV12-3 or TRBV12-4, the J gene TRBJ1-5; D might be TRBD1 (5 bases). This CDR3 region has 14 residues. V was clipped by 6 bases and J by 3 bases, with 12 bases between them. The CDR3 is CASSPQGFNQPQHF. The CDR3 DNA reads as TGTGCCAGCAGCCCTCAGGGTTTCAATCAGCCCCAGCATTTT.

This clonotype was seen ten or more times. This rearrangement joins TRBV11-2 to TRBJ2-7; D unclear. CDR1 and CDR2 (germline): SGHAT, FQNNGV. This CDR3 is built from 13 residues. V was cut by 3 bases and J by 5 bases, with 11 bases left in between. Here the CDR3 reads CASSLGYSDEQYF. The DNA of the CDR3 is TGTGCCAGCAGCTTGGGGTATTCGGACGAGCAGTACTTC.

V gene TRBV4-1 combines with J gene TRBJ2-7; D call uncertain. Germline CDR1 and CDR2: MGHRA and YSYEKL. The CDR3 length is 15 residues. Deletions cut 2 bases from V and 0 bases from J, with 11 bases between. The CDR3 spells CASSQTTQGSYEQYF. Here the CDR3 DNA reads TGCGCCAGCAGCCAAACAACCCAAGGCTCCTACGAGCAGTACTTC.